This TCR beta chain was recovered during a study of blood T cell repertoires in COVID-19. About the research overall: Acute and convalescent COVID-19 specimens originated in the United States, Italy and Spain. In each case, the material was cDNA or gDNA derived from T cells, B-cell-depleted T cells, or PBMCs.

The CDR3 runs 14 residues. Germline V gene sequence: CDR1 MNHEY, CDR2 SVGAGI. After removal of 6 bases from V and 7 bases from J, the junction contained 9 bases not matched to a gene. Adults between about 18 and 89 years of age took part from 24 US areas. Cohorts were assigned according to the clinical history that participants reported. Assay: immunoSEQ multiplex PCR; the TCRdb copy retains only in-frame clones and omits some. Among about 220,000 clones listed, about 79% were seen once. This clone occurred once. Sequencing was carried out using PBMCs or T cells enriched from blood (not recorded which). The rearrangement uses TRBV6-5 and TRBJ1-5; 7 positions match TRBD1. The source of this sequence is a woman aged 35 to 49 with acute COVID-19. CDR3 residues: CASRIQGQGQPQHF. CDR3 DNA sequence: TGTGCCAGCAGAATACAGGGGCAGGGACAGCCCCAGCATTTT.